This TCR beta chain came from a study of blood T cells in healthy people across ages. V shed 7 bases and J 4 bases; nucleotides not matched to a gene: 8. The V gene's germline CDR1 is SQVTM and CDR2 ANQGSEA. This CDR3 region has 14 residues. Study-level points and caveats: Comparison with aged donors showed that long-lived donors had more naive CD4+ cells and higher diversity. Because donor CMV status was unknown, expanded clonotype changes were possibly confounded.

At least ten counts were recorded for this clonotype. Its antigen is still unknown. A second about 7 to 12 cycle PCR used barcoded and J-beta primers. A tag from a template-switch adaptor with 12 random nucleotides marked each cDNA molecule. TCRdb fed the 5' RACE reads into MiXCR, producing one record per CDR3 protein. Of 700,000 or so distinct CDR3 sequences listed, around 43% are singletons. Sequenced material: blood. This clonotype originated in a man older than 75 in good health. This rearrangement joins TRBV29-1 to TRBJ1-2, with 11 bases that match TRBD1. CDR3 sequence: CSAYSGTGGYGYTF. In DNA, the CDR3 is TGCAGCGCGTATTCCGGGACAGGGGGCTATGGCTACACCTTC.